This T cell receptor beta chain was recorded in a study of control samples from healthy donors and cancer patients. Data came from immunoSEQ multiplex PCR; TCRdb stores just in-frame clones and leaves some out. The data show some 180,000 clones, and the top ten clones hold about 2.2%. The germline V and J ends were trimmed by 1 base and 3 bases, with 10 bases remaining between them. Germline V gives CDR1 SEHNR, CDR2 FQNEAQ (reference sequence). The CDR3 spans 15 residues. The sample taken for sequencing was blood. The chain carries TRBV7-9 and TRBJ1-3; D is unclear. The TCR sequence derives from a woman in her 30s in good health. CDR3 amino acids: CASSLGGSGGNTIYF. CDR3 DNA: TGTGCCAGCAGCTTAGGAGGTTCTGGTGGAAACACCATATATTTT.